This T cell receptor beta chain stems from a study of tumor and adjacent non-tumor tissue in lung cancer. For the study at large: Patients comprised over 9 adenocarcinoma, a couple of squamous cell carcinoma and 1 small cell lung cancer. General study points: TCR diversity was significantly greater in tumor than normal lung tissue.

Trimming removed 7 bases from V and 7 bases from J, with 16 bases in between. CDR1 and CDR2 from the germline V gene are DFQATT and SNEGSKA (reference sequence). The CDR3 has 13 amino acids. No cell sorting was done before RNA was extracted from the tissue. Donors were chemotherapy-naive, newly diagnosed lung cancer surgical patients in China, August–late 2014. TCRbeta libraries were built with three rounds of nested PCR, modified from ARM-PCR. MiXCR, applied by TCRdb to the multiplex PCR reads, yields one record per CDR3 protein. Of roughly 120,000 distinct CDR3 sequences listed, 84% are singletons. Turning to this clonotype: Its antigen remains unknown.

J is TRBJ1-4 and V is TRBV20-1; D not certain. The sample was lung tumor tissue. The sequence was collected from a man between 65 and 85 years old with non-small cell lung cancer. CDR3 nucleotides: TGCAGTGTCAATGGAGCTTCGCGTGAAAAACTGTTTTTT. Translated: CSVNGASREKLFF.